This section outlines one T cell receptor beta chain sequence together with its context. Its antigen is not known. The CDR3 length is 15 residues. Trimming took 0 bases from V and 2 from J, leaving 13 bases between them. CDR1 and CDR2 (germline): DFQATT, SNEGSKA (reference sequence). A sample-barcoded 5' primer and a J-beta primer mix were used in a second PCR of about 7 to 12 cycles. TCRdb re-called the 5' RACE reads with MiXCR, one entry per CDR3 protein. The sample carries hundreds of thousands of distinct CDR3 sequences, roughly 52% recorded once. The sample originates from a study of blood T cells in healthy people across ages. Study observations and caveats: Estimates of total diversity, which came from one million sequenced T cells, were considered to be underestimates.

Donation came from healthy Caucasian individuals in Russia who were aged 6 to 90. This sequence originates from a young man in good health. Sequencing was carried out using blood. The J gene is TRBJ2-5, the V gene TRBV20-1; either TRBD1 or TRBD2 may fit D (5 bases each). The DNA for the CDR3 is TGCAGTGCTAGAGATGAGGGGAGACTGCAAGAGACCCAGTACTTC. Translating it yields CSARDEGRLQETQYF.